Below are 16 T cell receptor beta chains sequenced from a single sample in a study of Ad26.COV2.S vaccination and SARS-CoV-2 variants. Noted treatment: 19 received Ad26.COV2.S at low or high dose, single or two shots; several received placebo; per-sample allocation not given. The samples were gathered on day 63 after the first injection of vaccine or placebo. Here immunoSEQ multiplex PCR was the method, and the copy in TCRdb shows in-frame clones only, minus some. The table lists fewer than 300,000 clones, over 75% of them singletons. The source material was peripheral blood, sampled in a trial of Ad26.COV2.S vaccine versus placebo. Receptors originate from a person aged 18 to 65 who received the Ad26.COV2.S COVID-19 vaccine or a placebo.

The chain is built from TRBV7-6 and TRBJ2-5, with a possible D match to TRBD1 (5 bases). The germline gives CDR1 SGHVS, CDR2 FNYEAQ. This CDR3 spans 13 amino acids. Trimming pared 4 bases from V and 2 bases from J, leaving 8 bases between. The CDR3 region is CASSSRVQETQYF. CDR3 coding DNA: TGTGCCAGCAGCTCCAGGGTACAAGAGACCCAGTACTTC.

CDR3 in DNA: TGTGCCAGTAGTAGACCAGGCGGGGGCTCCTACGAGCAGTACTTC. Translated, it gives CASSRPGGGSYEQYF. The V call is TRBV19, the J call TRBJ2-7, with TRBD2 identical over 7 bases. Germline V gene sequence: CDR1 LNHDA, CDR2 SQIVND (reference sequence). The CDR3 runs 15 residues. The ends lost 4 bases at V and 0 bases at J; junction bases unmatched: 6.

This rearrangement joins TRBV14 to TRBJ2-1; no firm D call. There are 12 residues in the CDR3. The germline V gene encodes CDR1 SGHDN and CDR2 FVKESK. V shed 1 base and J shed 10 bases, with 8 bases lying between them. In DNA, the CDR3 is TGTGCCAGCAGCCAAGTTCCGCTGGAGCAGTTCTTC. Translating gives CASSQVPLEQFF.

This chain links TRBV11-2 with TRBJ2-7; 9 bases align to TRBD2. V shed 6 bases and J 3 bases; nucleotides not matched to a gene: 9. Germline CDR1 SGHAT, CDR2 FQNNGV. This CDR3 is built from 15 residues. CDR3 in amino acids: CASSLSGSGVYEQYF. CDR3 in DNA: TGTGCCAGCAGTCTTAGCGGGAGCGGGGTCTACGAGCAGTACTTC.

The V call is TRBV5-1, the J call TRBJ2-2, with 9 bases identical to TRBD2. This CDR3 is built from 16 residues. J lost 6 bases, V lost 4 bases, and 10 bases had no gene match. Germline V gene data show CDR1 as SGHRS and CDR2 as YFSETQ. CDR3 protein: CASSPGAGGHAGELFF. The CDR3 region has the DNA TGCGCCAGCAGCCCAGGAGCGGGAGGACACGCCGGGGAGCTGTTTTTT.

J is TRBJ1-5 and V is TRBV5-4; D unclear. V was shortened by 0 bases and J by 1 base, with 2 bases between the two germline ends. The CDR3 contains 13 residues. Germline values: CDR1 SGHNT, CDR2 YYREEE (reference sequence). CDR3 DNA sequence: TGTGCCAGCAGCTTGGGAAGCAATCAGCCCCAGCATTTT. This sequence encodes CASSLGSNQPQHF.

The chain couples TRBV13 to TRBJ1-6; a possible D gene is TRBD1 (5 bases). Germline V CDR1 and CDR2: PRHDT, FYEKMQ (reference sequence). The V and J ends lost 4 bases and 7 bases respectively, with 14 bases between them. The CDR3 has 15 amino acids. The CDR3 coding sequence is TGTGCCAGCAGCTACCGGGACGGGGGAAATTCACCCCTCCACTTT. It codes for CASSYRDGGNSPLHF.

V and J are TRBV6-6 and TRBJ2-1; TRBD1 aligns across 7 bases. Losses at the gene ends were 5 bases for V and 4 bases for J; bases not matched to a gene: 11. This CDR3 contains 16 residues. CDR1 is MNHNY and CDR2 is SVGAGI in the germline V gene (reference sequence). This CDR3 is CASSRQGPSTYNEQFF. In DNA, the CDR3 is TGTGCCAGCAGTCGACAGGGACCAAGCACTTACAATGAGCAGTTCTTC.

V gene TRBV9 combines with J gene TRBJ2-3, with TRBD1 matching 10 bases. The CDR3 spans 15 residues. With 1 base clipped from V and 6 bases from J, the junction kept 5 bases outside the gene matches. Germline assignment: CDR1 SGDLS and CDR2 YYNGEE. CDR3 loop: CASSVTGTGEDTQYF. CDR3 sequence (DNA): TGTGCCAGCAGCGTAACCGGGACAGGGGAGGATACGCAGTATTTT.

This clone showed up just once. This chain's CDR3 is CASSQGQVETQYF. The CDR3 DNA sequence: TGTGCCAGCAGCCAGGGACAGGTAGAGACCCAGTACTTC. This chain uses TRBV11-3 with TRBJ2-5; 8 bases agree with TRBD1. J lost 4 bases, V lost 5 bases, and 3 bases had no gene match. The CDR3 is 13 amino acids. Per germline, CDR1 SGHNT and CDR2 YENEEA.

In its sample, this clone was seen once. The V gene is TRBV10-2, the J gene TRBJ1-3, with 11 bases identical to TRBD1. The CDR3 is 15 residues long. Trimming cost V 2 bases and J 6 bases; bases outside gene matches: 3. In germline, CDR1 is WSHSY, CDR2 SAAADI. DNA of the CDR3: TGCGCCAGCAGTGAGAGGGGACAGGGGGAAAACACCATATATTTT. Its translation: CASSERGQGENTIYF.

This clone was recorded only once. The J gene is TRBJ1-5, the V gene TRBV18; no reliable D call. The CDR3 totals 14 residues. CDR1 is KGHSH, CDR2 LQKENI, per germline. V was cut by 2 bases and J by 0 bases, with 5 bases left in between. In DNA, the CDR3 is TGTGCCAGCTCACCAGTTTATAGCAATCAGCCCCAGCATTTT. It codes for CASSPVYSNQPQHF.

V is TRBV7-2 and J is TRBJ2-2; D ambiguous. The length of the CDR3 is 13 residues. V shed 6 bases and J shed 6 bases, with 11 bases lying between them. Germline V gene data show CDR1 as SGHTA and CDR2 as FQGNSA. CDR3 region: CASRFDTAGELFF. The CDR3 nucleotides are TGTGCCAGCAGATTCGACACGGCCGGGGAGCTGTTTTTT.

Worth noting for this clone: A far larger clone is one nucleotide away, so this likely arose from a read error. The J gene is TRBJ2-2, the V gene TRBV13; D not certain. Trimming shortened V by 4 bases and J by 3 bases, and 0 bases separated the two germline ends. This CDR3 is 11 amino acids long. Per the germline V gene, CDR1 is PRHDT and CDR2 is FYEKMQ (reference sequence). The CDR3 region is CASSYTGELFF. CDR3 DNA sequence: TGTGCCAGCAGCTACACCGGGGAGCTGTTTTTT.

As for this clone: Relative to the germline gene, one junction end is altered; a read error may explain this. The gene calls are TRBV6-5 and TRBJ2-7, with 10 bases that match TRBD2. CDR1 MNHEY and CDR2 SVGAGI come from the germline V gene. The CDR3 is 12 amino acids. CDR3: CASRLSAGLANF. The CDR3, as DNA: TGTGCCAGCAGACTTTCTGCGGGACTAGCGAACTTC.

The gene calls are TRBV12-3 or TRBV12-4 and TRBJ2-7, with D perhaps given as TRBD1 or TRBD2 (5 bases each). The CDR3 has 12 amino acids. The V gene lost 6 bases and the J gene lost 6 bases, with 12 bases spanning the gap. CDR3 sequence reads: CASRSGRLEQYF. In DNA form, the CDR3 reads TGTGCCAGCAGGTCGGGACGCCTCGAGCAGTACTTC.